This T cell receptor (beta chain) was recovered during a study of memory CD4+ T cells and cytomegalovirus serostatus. Study-wide context: Healthy Belgian adult donors included 9 or 10 CMV-positive and 24 CMV-negative people. General observations from the study: Of under 200 reported CMV TCRbeta sequences, just over 65 were found in memory CD4+ repertoires. A US-trained random forest predicted CMV serostatus with median AUC around 0.93.

Worth noting for this clone: Its antigen is not identified.

The sort gate was single viable CD3+CD4+CD8-CD45RO+ cells for memory CD4+ T cells. CMV serostatus came from serum IgG against pp150, pp28, p38, p52. Assay used: immunoSEQ multiplex PCR; TCRdb lists only in-frame clones, some missing. This repertoire shows about 50,000 clones, roughly 78% found once; its top ten account for about 0.7%. The germline V gene encodes CDR1 MNHNS and CDR2 SASEGT. With V trimmed by 9 bases and J by 6 bases, 12 bases remained unmatched. The CDR3 sequence is 14 residues long. J is TRBJ1-2 and V is TRBV6-1; 8 bases line up with TRBD1. This sequence was found in an adult in good health and CMV-seronegative. Sequenced: memory CD4+ T cells from blood. The CDR3 DNA sequence: TGTGCCAGTTTGGGTGGACAGGGAATTAATGGCTACACCTTC. Its protein is CASLGGQGINGYTF.